Sequencing of this T cell receptor (beta chain) was carried out in a study of control samples from healthy donors and cancer patients. CDR3 length: 17 amino acids. CDR1 and CDR2 (germline): LGHDT, YNNKEL (reference sequence). Trimming took off 4 bases at V and 10 bases at J, with 28 bases between the two ends. Assay used: immunoSEQ multiplex PCR; TCRdb lists only in-frame clones, some missing. The repertoire includes about 160,000 clones, approximately 90% of them detected once, and around 12% sits in the top ten. This clonotype was sampled from a man younger than 40 in good health. The chain recombines TRBV3-1 (or the pseudogene TRBV3-2) with TRBJ1-2, with D tentatively TRBD1 (5 bases). Sequencing was done on a sample of blood. DNA of the CDR3: TGTGCCAGCAGCCGTCACACGGCCGGGACGGACTCTATGGCCTACACCTTC. Protein: CASSRHTAGTDSMAYTF.